This T cell receptor (beta chain) was profiled in a study of technical replicates of blood from a few donors. Measured with immunoSEQ multiplex PCR; TCRdb has only the in-frame clones, and not every one. In the table there are 60,000 to 90,000 clones, approximately 97% of which are singletons. The sequence came from a human donor in good health. Sequenced sample: T cells isolated from PBMCs.

This CDR3 is CASSEGQGVDGYTF. The CDR3 coding sequence is TGTGCCAGCAGTGAGGGACAGGGGGTCGATGGCTACACCTTC. The chain links TRBV2 to TRBJ1-2; 11 nucleotides line up with TRBD1. CDR1 and CDR2 from the germline V gene are SNHLY and FYNNEI. After removal of 3 bases from V and 6 bases from J, the junction contained 3 bases not matched to a gene. The CDR3 extends over 14 amino acids.